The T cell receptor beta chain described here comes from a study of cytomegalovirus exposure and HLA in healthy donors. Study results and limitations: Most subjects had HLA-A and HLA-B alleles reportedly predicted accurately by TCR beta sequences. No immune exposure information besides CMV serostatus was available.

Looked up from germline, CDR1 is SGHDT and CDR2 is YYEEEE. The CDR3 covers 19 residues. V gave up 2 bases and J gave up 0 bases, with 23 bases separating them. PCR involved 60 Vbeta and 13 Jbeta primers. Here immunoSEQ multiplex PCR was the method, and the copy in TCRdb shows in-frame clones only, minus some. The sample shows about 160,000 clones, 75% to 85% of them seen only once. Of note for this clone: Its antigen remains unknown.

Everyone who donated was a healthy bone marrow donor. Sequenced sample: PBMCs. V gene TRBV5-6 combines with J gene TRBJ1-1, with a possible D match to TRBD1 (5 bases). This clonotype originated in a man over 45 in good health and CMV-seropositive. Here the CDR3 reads CASSLNTGGGRFMNTEAFF. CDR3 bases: TGTGCCAGCAGCTTAAATACAGGAGGAGGGAGGTTCATGAACACTGAAGCTTTCTTT.